The 21 T cell receptor beta chains reported below all come from one sample, sequenced in a study of CXCR3-negative and CXCR3-positive naive CD8 T cells. The TRB cDNA libraries were prepared by 5' RACE with UMI labels. TCRdb reprocessed the 5' RACE reads, with one entry per CDR3 protein and no DNA. The sample has 150,000 or so distinct CDR3 sequences. The sequencing input was naive CXCR3- CD8+ T cells from blood. The subset: CD45RO-CCR7+CD27+CD95- naive CD8+ T cells lacking CXCR3 (TNR3-). The source is a human donor in good health. Some clones in this sample may be carry-over from other donors' samples.

The chain recombines TRBV15 with TRBJ2-1; absent DNA, TCRdb's TRBD2 call cannot be checked. The germline V gene encodes CDR1 LNHNV and CDR2 YYDKDF (reference sequence). This CDR3 is built from 15 residues. CDR3 loop: CATSRGLAGDIEQFF.

Here the CDR3 reads CSVGQSFYEQYF. The chain has TRBV29-1 and TRBJ2-7; TCRdb returns TRBD1, unconfirmable since there is no DNA. There are 12 residues in the CDR3. Per the germline V gene, CDR1 is SQVTM and CDR2 is ANQGSEA.

V and J are TRBV6-4 and TRBJ2-2. In germline, CDR1 is MRHNA, CDR2 SNTAGT. This CDR3 region has 13 residues. The CDR3 loop is CASSAESTGELFF.

The V call is TRBV7-9, the J call TRBJ2-1; the TCRdb D gene call, TRBD1, has no DNA to confirm it. The germline gives CDR1 SEHNR, CDR2 FQNEAQ (reference sequence). The CDR3 sequence is 17 residues long. CDR3 residues: CASSLGVKDRRDNEQFF.

The chain couples TRBV7-6 to TRBJ1-4. CDR3 size: 14 residues. CDR1 SGHVS and CDR2 FNYEAQ come from the germline V gene. Here the CDR3 reads CASSLLGEREKLFF.

This rearrangement joins TRBV20-1 to TRBJ2-2. This CDR3 comprises 13 residues. From germline, CDR1 is DFQATT and CDR2 SNEGSKA (reference sequence). The CDR3 loop is CSARDWNTGELFF.

This chain joins TRBV6-5 and TRBJ2-3. The CDR3 spans 12 residues. Germline V gives CDR1 MNHEY, CDR2 SVGAGI. The CDR3: CASGSQLDTQYF.

The rearrangement links TRBV7-9 to TRBJ2-2; as DNA is missing, the TRBD1 call by TCRdb cannot be tested. The CDR3 has 16 amino acids. The V gene's germline CDR1 is SEHNR and CDR2 FQNEAQ (reference sequence). CDR3 amino acids: CASSGDTGPNTGELFF.

The chain combines TRBV7-9 with TRBJ2-1. Germline lookup yields CDR1 SEHNR and CDR2 FQNEAQ (reference sequence). This CDR3 is built from 14 residues. CDR3 region: CASRPDLSYNEQFF.

This rearrangement joins TRBV7-7 to TRBJ2-7. From germline, CDR1 is SSHAT and CDR2 FNYEAQ (reference sequence). The CDR3 is 15 residues long. CDR3 residues: CASSSGAGSSYEQYF.

This chain joins TRBV7-6 and TRBJ2-1; the D call from TCRdb, TRBD1, cannot be confirmed without DNA. Germline CDR1 SGHVS, CDR2 FNYEAQ. This CDR3 is built from 16 residues. The CDR3 loop reads CASSLGEQGIYNEQFF.

The chain joins TRBV9 to TRBJ2-7. The CDR3 is 12 residues long. In germline, CDR1 is SGDLS, CDR2 YYNGEE. CDR3 sequence: CASSVGDYEQYF.

V and J are TRBV27 and TRBJ1-6. Germline values: CDR1 MNHEY, CDR2 SMNVEV (reference sequence). The CDR3 length is 14 residues. CDR3 residues: CASSLSPDNSPLHF.

V is TRBV19 and J is TRBJ2-1; without DNA, the TCRdb call of TRBD2 cannot be checked. The CDR3 is made up of 15 amino acids. Germline loops: CDR1 LNHDA, CDR2 SQIVND (reference sequence). CDR3 residues: CASSPGAGGYIEQFF.

J is TRBJ2-1 and V is TRBV5-4. The germline V gene encodes CDR1 SGHNT and CDR2 YYREEE (reference sequence). The CDR3 loop spans 15 amino acids. CDR3 loop: CASSTDPGPYNEQFF.

The V and J genes are TRBV29-1 and TRBJ2-7; TCRdb returns TRBD1, unconfirmable since there is no DNA. CDR1 SQVTM and CDR2 ANQGSEA come from the germline V gene. The CDR3 covers 13 residues. This CDR3 reads CSVPWAGGSEQYF.

The chain uses TRBV12-3 or TRBV12-4 and TRBJ2-5. This CDR3 has 14 residues. The CDR3 region is CASSLALAEESQYF.

The genes are TRBV30 and TRBJ2-7. The CDR3 runs 13 residues. Germline V gene lookup returns CDR1 GTSNPN and CDR2 SVGIG (reference sequence). The CDR3 loop is CAWRHPSSYEQYF.

The genes are TRBV19 and TRBJ1-1. Germline CDR1 is LNHDA and CDR2 is SQIVND (reference sequence). The CDR3 has 13 amino acids. The CDR3 reads CASSIHTNTEAFF. The variable domain in full, with the rest retrieved from reference TRBV19 and TRBJ1-1, is DGGITQSPKYLFRKEGQNVTLSCEQNLNHDAMYWYRQDPGQGLRLIYYSQIVNDFQKGDIAEGYSVSREKKESFPLTVTSAQKNPTAFYLCASSIHTNTEAFFGQGTRLTVV.

The chain couples TRBV28 to TRBJ1-2; the D gene TCRdb calls, TRBD1, cannot be checked with no DNA. Germline-derived CDR1 and CDR2 are MDHEN and SYDVKM. The CDR3 covers 15 residues. CDR3 sequence reads: CASSPRQGVDYGHTF.

The rearrangement links TRBV7-9 to TRBJ1-2; TCRdb selects TRBD1, and the lack of DNA leaves this call unchecked. Germline V gene lookup returns CDR1 SEHNR and CDR2 FQNEAQ (reference sequence). There are 17 residues in the CDR3. CDR3 sequence reads: CASSFFTGVVFNYGYTF.